The rows below give T cell receptor beta chains drawn from one sample of a study of cytomegalovirus exposure and HLA in healthy donors. The method was immunoSEQ multiplex PCR; TCRdb's version includes in-frame clones alone and lacks a portion of them. Among under 200,000 clones listed, around 68% were seen once. The sequenced sample consisted of PBMCs. These TCRs come from a woman aged 40 to 50 in good health and CMV-seropositive. CDR3s include the opening cysteine and the closing phenylalanine or tryptophan. D genes are given only for firm matches. Clone size is shown for a subset of rows, as once, few, many or a class of expanded clone.

v_gene	abundance	d_gene	j_gene	CDR3aa	CDR3nt
TRBV27	NA	TRBD2	TRBJ2-3	CASQPQRGSTDTQYF	TGTGCCAGCCAACCCCAGCGGGGCAGCACAGATACGCAGTATTTT
TRBV7-2	NA	NA	TRBJ2-5	CASSRHGNQETQYF	TGTGCCAGCAGCCGCCACGGTAACCAAGAGACCCAGTACTTC
TRBV7-8	NA	NA	TRBJ2-7	CASKQDRAGYEQYF	TGTGCCAGCAAACAGGACCGGGCGGGGTACGAGCAGTACTTC
TRBV28	NA	NA	TRBJ1-5	CASSLEVRGNQPQHF	TGTGCCAGCAGTTTAGAGGTCCGGGGTAACCAGCCCCAGCATTTT
TRBV28	NA	TRBD2	TRBJ2-3	CASGRFGTSVADTQYF	TGTGCCAGCGGCAGATTTGGGACTAGCGTGGCAGATACGCAGTATTTT
TRBV19	NA	NA	TRBJ1-1	CASSIEGAGTEAFF	TGTGCCAGTAGTATAGAGGGGGCAGGCACTGAAGCTTTCTTT
TRBV27	few	NA	TRBJ2-7	CASSLRGTSYEQYF	TGTGCCAGCAGTCTCAGAGGAACCTCCTACGAGCAGTACTTC
TRBV4-1	NA	TRBD1	TRBJ1-5	CASSQEGTGGNQPQHF	TGCGCCAGCAGCCAAGAAGGGACAGGGGGCAATCAGCCCCAGCATTTT
TRBV28	NA	NA	TRBJ2-1	CATRAQGSDEQFF	TGTGCCACCCGGGCACAGGGTAGTGATGAGCAGTTCTTC
TRBV11-2	NA	TRBD1	TRBJ2-5	CASSVTGSETQYF	TGTGCCAGCAGCGTGACAGGGTCAGAGACCCAGTACTTC
TRBV5-4	NA	NA	TRBJ1-1	CASSVGLMDGEAFF	TGTGCCAGCAGCGTGGGACTAATGGATGGGGAAGCTTTCTTT
TRBV28	few	TRBD2	TRBJ2-3	CASSSAGVFGTGTDTQYF	TGTGCCAGCAGTTCCGCGGGGGTGTTTGGGACTGGCACAGATACGCAGTATTTT
TRBV4-1	NA	NA	TRBJ2-7	CASSQGDEQYF	TGCGCCAGCAGCCAGGGAGACGAGCAGTACTTC
TRBV7-2	NA	TRBD1	TRBJ1-1	CASSTWDRAEAFF	TGTGCCAGCAGCACGTGGGACAGGGCTGAAGCTTTCTTT
TRBV5-1	few	TRBD1	TRBJ2-1	CASSLEDGDRAFF	TGCGCCAGCAGCTTGGAGGATGGGGACAGAGCGTTCTTC
TRBV28	few	NA	TRBJ1-5	CASRVMTDQPQHF	TGTGCCAGCAGAGTTATGACAGATCAGCCCCAGCATTTT
TRBV14	NA	NA	TRBJ1-2	CASSPTSGNSHYGYTF	TGTGCCAGCAGCCCCACATCGGGGAACTCCCACTATGGCTACACCTTC
TRBV5-1	once	NA	TRBJ2-1	CASSSRAGDEQFF	TGCGCCAGCAGCTCTCGGGCGGGCGATGAGCAGTTCTTC
TRBV19	NA	TRBD1	TRBJ2-2	CASSRQGGGELFF	TGTGCCAGTAGTCGACAGGGGGGCGGGGAGCTGTTTTTT
TRBV5-4	few	TRBD1	TRBJ2-7	CASSLRDRSYEQYF	TGTGCCAGCAGCTTGCGGGACAGGTCCTACGAGCAGTACTTC
TRBV7-2	NA	TRBD1	TRBJ1-1	CASSLGGQGTEAFF	TGTGCCAGCAGCTTAGGCGGACAGGGGACTGAAGCTTTCTTT
TRBV6-5	NA	TRBD1	TRBJ2-7	CASTPQWDRAYEQYF	TGTGCCAGCACCCCCCAATGGGACAGGGCTTACGAGCAGTACTTC
TRBV5-1	NA	NA	TRBJ2-7	CASSLDMVQEQYF	TGCGCCAGCAGCCTGGACATGGTCCAAGAGCAGTACTTC
TRBV28	NA	TRBD1	TRBJ1-1	CASSWGQSLNTEAFF	TGTGCCAGCAGTTGGGGACAGTCCCTGAACACTGAAGCTTTCTTT
TRBV4-2	few	TRBD2	TRBJ2-3	CASSQEVQRGGTDTQYF	TGTGCCAGCAGCCAAGAGGTGCAGCGGGGGGGCACAGATACGCAGTATTTT
TRBV28	NA	TRBD1	TRBJ1-5	CASSSRDRETGQPQHF	TGTGCCAGCAGTTCTCGGGACAGGGAGACAGGCCAGCCCCAGCATTTT
TRBV29-1	NA	NA	TRBJ2-3	CSVERGGADTQYF	TGCAGCGTTGAGAGGGGGGGGGCAGATACGCAGTATTTT
TRBV4-1	NA	TRBD1	TRBJ1-2	CASSRDTGANYGYTF	TGCGCCAGCAGCCGAGACACAGGGGCTAACTATGGCTACACCTTC
TRBV5-1	NA	TRBD2	TRBJ2-5	CASSLRTSGGQETQYF	TGCGCCAGCAGCCTGAGGACTAGCGGGGGGCAAGAGACCCAGTACTTC
TRBV11-2	NA	TRBD2	TRBJ2-1	CASSLTSGREREQFF	TGTGCCAGCAGCTTAACTAGCGGGAGGGAACGTGAGCAGTTCTTC
TRBV27	NA	NA	TRBJ1-2	CASRTFYGYTF	TGTGCCAGCAGGACATTCTATGGCTACACCTTC
TRBV27	NA	TRBD2	TRBJ2-5	CASRLTSGRGETQYF	TGTGCCAGCAGGCTAACTAGCGGGAGAGGAGAGACCCAGTACTTC
TRBV4-3	few	NA	TRBJ2-3	CASSQRTDHTDTQYF	TGCGCCAGCAGCCAAAGGACAGACCACACAGATACGCAGTATTTT
TRBV6-1	NA	NA	TRBJ1-2	CASSGSLGGDGYTF	TGTGCCAGCAGTGGTTCCTTGGGGGGGGATGGCTACACCTTC
TRBV29-1	NA	TRBD2	TRBJ2-7	CSVEDRGGRAGEQYF	TGCAGCGTTGAAGATCGTGGAGGGAGGGCCGGGGAGCAGTACTTC
TRBV27	NA	NA	TRBJ1-1	CASSPLQGITEAFF	TGTGCCAGCAGTCCCTTACAGGGAATCACTGAAGCTTTCTTT